The 14 T cell receptor beta chains reported below all come from one sample, sequenced in a study of blood T cell repertoires in COVID-19. The assay was immunoSEQ multiplex PCR, and TCRdb's table has in-frame clones only and misses some. The sample gives roughly 170,000 clones, 70% to 90% of which show up once; roughly 20% is in the top ten. Sequencing was carried out using peripheral blood. All receptors derive from a man between 70 and 80 years old with active or convalescent COVID-19.

The gene calls are TRBV19 and TRBJ2-3; possibly TRBD1 for D (6 bases). Trimming shortened V by 11 bases and J by 1 base, and 19 bases separated the two germline ends. The CDR3 is 15 residues long. CDR1 and CDR2 (germline): LNHDA, SQIVND (reference sequence). Written as DNA, the CDR3 is TGTGCCGTAGAGGCAGGGGCAAGAGGCACAGATACGCAGTATTTT. This gives the protein CAVEAGARGTDTQYF.

This clone is a singleton in its sample. The chain combines TRBV5-6 with TRBJ1-5; D is ambiguous. Trimming removed 1 base from V and 2 bases from J, with 19 bases in between. Germline-derived CDR1 and CDR2 are SGHDT and YYEEEE. The CDR3 runs 18 residues. The CDR3 region is CASSLRRNSGKGNQPQHF. The CDR3 DNA reads as TGTGCCAGCAGCTTGCGGAGGAACTCGGGTAAGGGCAATCAGCCCCAGCATTTT. Full variable domain (remainder filled in from reference TRBV5-6 and TRBJ1-5): DAGVTQSPTHLIKTRGQQVTLRCSPKSGHDTVSWYQQALGQGPQFIFQYYEEEERQRGNFPDRFSGHQFPNYSSELNVNALLLGDSALYLCASSLRRNSGKGNQPQHFGDGTRLSIL.

The V gene is TRBV7-7, the J gene TRBJ2-2; TRBD2 is a possible D gene (5 bases). In germline, CDR1 is SSHAT, CDR2 FNYEAQ (reference sequence). This CDR3 comprises 15 residues. Trimming cost V 1 base and J 4 bases, with 10 bases left between them. The CDR3 loop reads CASSLVARSTGELFF. In nucleotides, the CDR3 is TGTGCCAGCAGCTTAGTAGCGAGGAGCACCGGGGAGCTGTTTTTT.

J is TRBJ2-1 and V is TRBV4-1, with 14 bases that match TRBD2. The CDR3 contains 19 residues. Germline V CDR1 and CDR2: MGHRA, YSYEKL. The ends lost 0 bases at V and 2 bases at J; junction bases unmatched: 6. The CDR3 loop is CASSQDVGTSGSPYNEQFF. The CDR3 DNA follows: TGCGCCAGCAGCCAAGATGTAGGGACTAGCGGGAGTCCCTACAATGAGCAGTTCTTC.

The chain recombines TRBV11-2 with TRBJ1-6; D remains unclear. Trimming pared 2 bases from V and 0 bases from J, leaving 17 bases between. This CDR3 is built from 19 residues. Germline V gives CDR1 SGHAT, CDR2 FQNNGV. CDR3 region: CASSLKGSLPGSYNSPLHF. CDR3 in DNA: TGTGCCAGCAGCTTAAAAGGCAGCCTCCCGGGCTCCTATAATTCACCCCTCCACTTT.

This chain joins TRBV20-1 and TRBJ1-2, with D unresolved. V lost 3 bases, J lost 4 bases, and 12 bases lay in between. CDR3 size: 13 residues. Germline loops: CDR1 DFQATT, CDR2 SNEGSKA (reference sequence). The CDR3 reads CSASAGSPYGYTF. The CDR3 DNA reads as TGCAGTGCTAGTGCGGGGTCACCCTATGGCTACACCTTC.

This clone was detected many times. J is TRBJ1-3 and V is TRBV18; D remains ambiguous. The CDR3 has 13 amino acids. Trimming pared 4 bases from V and 4 bases from J, leaving 8 bases between. Germline CDR1 is KGHSH and CDR2 is LQKENI. CDR3 loop: CASSLEQGNTIYF. The DNA for the CDR3 is TGTGCCAGCTCACTCGAACAGGGAAACACCATATATTTT.

CDR3 coding DNA: TGTGCCAGCAGTCCCGGGACAGGGGACCATCAGCCCCAGCATTTT. Its protein is CASSPGTGDHQPQHF. The rearrangement uses TRBV11-2 and TRBJ1-5; 10 nucleotides match TRBD1. V dropped 6 bases and J dropped 5; count of bases not matched to a gene: 7. Germline V gene sequence: CDR1 SGHAT, CDR2 FQNNGV. The CDR3 has 15 residues. Looking up the rest from reference TRBV11-2 and TRBJ1-5 gives the full variable domain: EAGVAQSPRYKIIEKRQSVAFWCNPISGHATLYWYQQILGQGPKLLIQFQNNGVVDDSQLPKDRFSAERLKGVDSTLKIQPAKLEDSAVYLCASSPGTGDHQPQHFGDGTRLSIL.

V gene TRBV29-1 combines with J gene TRBJ2-1, with TRBD2 as a possible D gene (5 bases). The CDR3 loop spans 16 amino acids. Germline V lookup: CDR1 SQVTM, CDR2 ANQGSEA. V gave up 0 bases and J gave up 0 bases, with 12 bases separating them. CDR3 sequence reads: CSVEDWRVRSYNEQFF. The DNA of the CDR3 is TGCAGCGTTGAAGATTGGCGGGTACGCTCCTACAATGAGCAGTTCTTC.

V usage is TRBV12-3 or TRBV12-4 and J usage is TRBJ1-2; no reliable D call. The CDR3 has 11 amino acids. Trimming removed 7 bases at V and 10 bases at J, with 13 bases between. This CDR3 reads CASTAVGDYTF. As DNA, the CDR3 is TGTGCCAGCACCGCAGTAGGAGACTACACCTTC.

The chain carries TRBV5-1 and TRBJ2-1, with 10 bases lining up with TRBD2. Germline trimming cut 1 base from V and 2 bases from J; bases unmatched to any gene: 0. Looked up from germline, CDR1 is SGHRS and CDR2 is YFSETQ. This CDR3 is 15 amino acids long. The CDR3 sequence is CASSLTSGTYNEQFF. In nucleotides, the CDR3 is TGCGCCAGCAGCTTGACTAGCGGGACCTACAATGAGCAGTTCTTC.

Comments on this clone: At one of its ends the junction is not consistent with the germline gene, which may arise from a read error. The CDR3 protein is CASSHLGQTNYSYTF. The CDR3 DNA sequence: TGTGCCAGCAGCCACCTCGGCCAGACTAACTATAGCTACACCTTC. This chain connects TRBV3-1 (or the pseudogene TRBV3-2) to TRBJ1-2, with D hard to call. Per the germline V gene, CDR1 is LGHDT and CDR2 is YNNKEL (reference sequence). The CDR3 sequence is 15 residues long.

J is TRBJ2-3 and V is TRBV3-1 (or the pseudogene TRBV3-2), with 11 nucleotides matching TRBD2. This CDR3 has 18 amino acids. The ends lost 7 bases at V and 3 bases at J; junction bases unmatched: 15. The V gene's germline CDR1 is LGHDT and CDR2 YNNKEL (reference sequence). The CDR3 bases are TGTGCCAGCATCACTCATAGCGGGGGGGCCGGGGTGACAGATACGCAGTATTTT. As protein: CASITHSGGAGVTDTQYF.

The chain links TRBV11-3 to TRBJ1-6; D not certain. Between the trimmed V and J ends, which lost 1 base and 0 bases, there was a span of 19 bases. This CDR3 region has 20 residues. Germline CDR1 reads SGHNT; CDR2 reads YENEEA. Written as DNA, the CDR3 is TGTGCCAGCAGCTTAGTTTATGGAGGTCGACCGAGCTCCTATAATTCACCCCTCCACTTT. This sequence encodes CASSLVYGGRPSSYNSPLHF.